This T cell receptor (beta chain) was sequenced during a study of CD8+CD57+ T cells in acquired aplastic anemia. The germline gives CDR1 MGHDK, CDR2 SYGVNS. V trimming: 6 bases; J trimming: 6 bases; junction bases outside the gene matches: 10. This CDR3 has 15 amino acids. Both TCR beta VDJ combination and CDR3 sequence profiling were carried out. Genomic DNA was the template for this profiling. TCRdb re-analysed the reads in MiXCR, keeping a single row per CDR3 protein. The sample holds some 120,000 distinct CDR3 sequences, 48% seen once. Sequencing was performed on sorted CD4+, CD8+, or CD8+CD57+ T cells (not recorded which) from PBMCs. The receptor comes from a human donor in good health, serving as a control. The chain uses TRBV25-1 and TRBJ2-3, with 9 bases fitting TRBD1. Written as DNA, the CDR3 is TGTGCCAGCAGGGATCCGGGACAGGGCCTCGATACGCAGTATTTT. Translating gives CASRDPGQGLDTQYF.